This section outlines one TCR beta chain sequence together with its context. Its target is unknown. This entry belongs to a study of T cell responses to AZD1222 COVID-19 vaccine. Findings of the study overall: Among the donors, most were white British and more were female, and clonal diversity was possibly underestimated. Mapped onto spike, vaccine-associated CD4 TCRs spanned it and were dominant at 160-218 and 743-854.

The protocol was immunoSEQ multiplex PCR, while the TCRdb copy is restricted to in-frame clones and leaves out a portion. The sample lists about 110,000 clones; just under 90% were seen once. CDR3 length: 18 residues. V lost 2 bases and J 0 bases, leaving 17 bases between the germline ends. From germline, CDR1 is LNHNV and CDR2 YYDKDF (reference sequence). The sequences come from peripheral blood, collected on day 0 of AZD1222 vaccination. The V and J genes are TRBV15 and TRBJ2-4; D may be TRBD1 or TRBD2 (6 bases each). This receptor was identified in an adult in good health. The CDR3 nucleotides read TGTGCCACCAGCAGAAATTTCGGGGGACATCTAGCCAAAAACATTCAGTACTTC. It is translated as CATSRNFGGHLAKNIQYF.